Below are 29 T cell receptor beta chains sequenced from a single sample in a study of CD8+CD57+ T cells in acquired aplastic anemia. Genomic DNA provided the template from which TCR beta VDJ and CDR3 profiles were obtained. TCRdb passed the reads through MiXCR, listing each CDR3 protein once. The table has about 210,000 distinct CDR3 sequences, 34% seen once; the top ten hold around 1.1%. What was sequenced was sorted CD4+, CD8+, or CD8+CD57+ T cells (not recorded which) from PBMCs. Receptors originate from a human donor in good health, serving as a control.

This clonotype was observed many times. The gene calls are TRBV6-1 and TRBJ1-5, with a weak D call TRBD1 (5 bases). CDR3 length equals 13 residues. Deletions cut 8 bases from V and 6 bases from J, with 14 bases between. Germline loops: CDR1 MNHNS, CDR2 SASEGT. The CDR3 nucleotides are TGTGCCAGCTACGGCAGGGTCGGTCAGCCCCAGCATTTT. It encodes CASYGRVGQPQHF.

With respect to this clonotype: This may come from a read error, since a much larger clone is one base off. The V gene is TRBV10-3, the J gene TRBJ2-5; 7 bases fit TRBD2. The CDR3 extends over 14 amino acids. Germline trimming cut 5 bases from V and 5 bases from J; bases unmatched to any gene: 8. The germline CDR1 and CDR2 sequences are ENHRY and SYGVKD. The CDR3 bases are TGTGCCATCAGTTTAGCGGGTAGAGTTGAGACCCAGTACTTC. Translating gives CAISLAGRVETQYF.

The chain has TRBV9 and TRBJ2-3; the D gene could be TRBD1 or TRBD2 (5 bases each). The length of the CDR3 is 12 residues. Deletions cut 7 bases from V and 4 bases from J, with 10 bases between. CDR1 is SGDLS and CDR2 is YYNGEE in the germline V gene. In DNA form, the CDR3 reads TGTGCCAGCGGAAGAGGGGCAGATACGCAGTATTTT. Its protein product is CASGRGADTQYF.

This clonotype showed up many times. This rearrangement joins TRBV2 to TRBJ2-1, with TRBD2 identical over 13 bases. The CDR3 consists of 16 residues. Germline V lookup: CDR1 SNHLY, CDR2 FYNNEI. J gave up 4 bases and V 7 bases, and 7 bases lay outside the gene matches. CDR3 nucleotides: TGTGCCAGCAACCCGCGGGGACTAGCGGGATACAATGAGCAGTTCTTC. The encoded protein is CASNPRGLAGYNEQFF.

A few counts support this clonotype. The chain is built from TRBV12-5 and TRBJ1-5, with D possibly TRBD1 on 6 matching bases. CDR3 length: 17 residues. V dropped 3 bases and J dropped 1 base, with 16 bases sitting between them. Germline CDR1 and CDR2: LGHNT and FRNRAP. As DNA, the CDR3 is TGTGCTAGTGGTTTTGGCCGGGACGGACAGAGCAATCAGCCCCAGCATTTT. This translates into CASGFGRDGQSNQPQHF. Combining the CDR3 with reference TRBV12-5 and TRBJ1-5 gives the whole variable domain DARVTQTPRHKVTEMGQEVTMRCQPILGHNTVFWYRQTMMQGLELLAYFRNRAPLDDSGMPKDRFSAEMPDATLATLKIQPSEPRDSAVYFCASGFGRDGQSNQPQHFGDGTRLSIL.

The J gene is TRBJ2-3, the V gene TRBV12-3 or TRBV12-4; the match to TRBD2 covers 14 bases. V shed 9 bases, J shed 0 bases, and the junction held 5 bases outside the gene matches. The CDR3 spans 16 residues. CDR3 in amino acids: CASWTSGGPSTDTQYF. CDR3 nucleotides: TGTGCCAGTTGGACTAGCGGGGGGCCAAGCACAGATACGCAGTATTTT.

Comments on this clonotype: Possible read error: a much larger clone is one base away. V gene TRBV20-1 combines with J gene TRBJ2-1; the D gene could be TRBD1 or TRBD2 (5 bases each). The germline CDR1 and CDR2 sequences are DFQATT and SNEGSKA (reference sequence). The CDR3 is 14 residues long. The CDR3 DNA reads as TGCATTGCTAGAGATCCCCAGGGAGTGAATGAGCAGTTCTTC. Translation: CIARDPQGVNEQFF.

At least ten counts were recorded for this clonotype. This sequence joins TRBV11-2 and TRBJ2-6; possible D gene TRBD1, 7 bases. CDR3 length: 18 amino acids. In germline, CDR1 is SGHAT, CDR2 FQNNGV. Trimming shortened V by 5 bases and J by 4 bases, and 21 bases separated the two germline ends. For the CDR3, the DNA is TGTGCCAGCAGCCCTCAACCACCAGGGGGGACCGGGGCCAACGTCCTGACTTTC. Translation gives CASSPQPPGGTGANVLTF. The variable domain in full, completed from reference TRBV11-2 and TRBJ2-6, reads EAGVAQSPRYKIIEKRQSVAFWCNPISGHATLYWYQQILGQGPKLLIQFQNNGVVDDSQLPKDRFSAERLKGVDSTLKIQPAKLEDSAVYLCASSPQPPGGTGANVLTFGAGSRLTVL.

At least ten counts were recorded for this clonotype. J is TRBJ2-3 and V is TRBV24-1; TRBD2 might be the D (5 bases). Germline V gives CDR1 KGHDR, CDR2 SFDVKD. With 5 bases removed from V and 2 bases from J, the gap between germline ends came to 7 bases. This CDR3 spans 13 amino acids. The CDR3, as DNA: TGTGCCACCAGTGTCGGGAACACAGATACGCAGTATTTT. Translating it yields CATSVGNTDTQYF.

This clonotype has more than one count but fewer than ten. The chain is built from TRBV27 and TRBJ2-6, with D uncertain. The CDR3 has 13 amino acids. Germline V gene lookup returns CDR1 MNHEY and CDR2 SMNVEV (reference sequence). The ends were cut back, 7 bases at V and 0 bases at J, with 4 bases in the middle. In DNA, the CDR3 is TGTGCCAGCACGCACTCTGGGGCCAACGTCCTGACTTTC. Amino acid sequence: CASTHSGANVLTF.

This clonotype was counted between two and nine times. The chain links TRBV30 to TRBJ1-4; D is uncertain. CDR3 length: 12 residues. Germline V lookup: CDR1 GTSNPN, CDR2 SVGIG (reference sequence). Trimming stripped 0 bases from V and 8 bases from J, with 7 bases between. The DNA for the CDR3 is TGTGCCTGGAGTGTACGAGGGGAAAAACTGTTTTTT. Translated: CAWSVRGEKLFF. Complete variable domain (other parts from reference TRBV30 and TRBJ1-4): SQTIHQWPATLVQPVGSPLSLECTVEGTSNPNLYWYRQAAGRGLQLLFYSVGIGQISSEVPQNLSASRPQDRQFILSSKKLLLSDSGFYLCAWSVRGEKLFFGSGTQLSVL.

This clonotype was detected many times. The chain employs TRBV2 and TRBJ2-1; D is unresolved. The CDR3 runs 14 residues. Germline V gene sequence: CDR1 SNHLY, CDR2 FYNNEI. V was clipped by 3 bases and J by 4 bases, with 10 bases between them. The CDR3 is CASSDGLEYNEQFF. Here the CDR3 DNA reads TGTGCCAGCAGTGACGGGTTGGAGTACAATGAGCAGTTCTTC.

This clonotype was seen ten or more times. The rearrangement uses TRBV2 and TRBJ2-7; D may be TRBD1 (5 bases). This CDR3 is built from 16 residues. The V and J ends lost 9 bases and 2 bases respectively, with 23 bases between them. The germline V gene encodes CDR1 SNHLY and CDR2 FYNNEI. This CDR3 is CARKGLSNWLAYEQYF. The CDR3 nucleotides read TGTGCCAGAAAGGGGTTATCCAATTGGCTAGCCTACGAGCAGTACTTC.

This clonotype was observed a few times. The V gene is TRBV27, the J gene TRBJ1-2, with 9 bases fitting TRBD1. CDR1 and CDR2 (germline): MNHEY, SMNVEV (reference sequence). With 1 base clipped from V and 4 bases from J, the junction kept 4 bases outside the gene matches. This CDR3 region has 15 residues. The CDR3 loop is CASSLLGTGSYGYTF. The CDR3 region has the DNA TGTGCCAGCAGTTTATTAGGGACAGGGAGCTATGGCTACACCTTC.

This clonotype was recorded many times. A read error may explain this, as a much larger clone is one base away. Because the CDR3 is missing its conserved closing phenylalanine or tryptophan, this is likely a read error. The V and J genes are TRBV29-1 and TRBJ1-2; tentatively, D is TRBD1 (6 bases). This CDR3 comprises 12 residues. Germline values: CDR1 SQVTM, CDR2 ANQGSEA. Deletions cut 3 bases from V and 9 bases from J, with 14 bases between. The CDR3 DNA reads TGCAGCGTTGAGACCCAGGGGTCTAGCTACACCCTC. This gives the protein CSVETQGSSYTL.

The genes are TRBV29-1 and TRBJ2-1; D is possibly TRBD2 (6 bases). In germline, CDR1 is SQVTM, CDR2 ANQGSEA. V was clipped by 5 bases and J by 8 bases, with 13 bases between them. The CDR3 is 12 amino acids. This CDR3 is CSVFLEGHEQFF. CDR3 sequence (DNA): TGCAGCGTTTTCCTGGAGGGCCATGAGCAGTTCTTC.

This clonotype occurred many times. This chain connects TRBV2 to TRBJ2-7, with 7 positions matching TRBD1. Germline loops: CDR1 SNHLY, CDR2 FYNNEI. The CDR3 consists of 14 residues. The ends lost 7 bases at V and 6 bases at J; junction bases unmatched: 12. Written as DNA, the CDR3 is TGTGCCAGCAAGGGTTCGGGGACAGTGCGCGAGCAGTACTTC. Its protein product is CASKGSGTVREQYF.

V gene TRBV2 combines with J gene TRBJ1-1; tentatively, D is TRBD1 (6 bases). Trimming left V 6 bases short and J 3 bases short, with 14 bases between. Germline V lookup: CDR1 SNHLY, CDR2 FYNNEI. The CDR3 extends over 14 amino acids. The CDR3 reads CASSPETGHTEAFF. The CDR3 bases are TGTGCCAGCAGCCCCGAAACAGGGCACACTGAAGCTTTCTTT.

Details on this clonotype: The junction departs from the called germline gene at one end, perhaps through a read error. The chain uses TRBV11-2 and TRBJ2-4; 15 bases match TRBD2. CDR1 SGHAT and CDR2 FQNNGV come from the germline V gene. CDR3 length: 20 residues. Here the CDR3 DNA reads TGTGCCTGCAGCTTAGGGCCAGGACTAGCGGGGGGGATAGCCAAAAACATTCAGTACTTC. It specifies CACSLGPGLAGGIAKNIQYF.

Details on this clonotype: A much larger clone lies one base from this, so it may be a read error. This chain links TRBV20-1 with TRBJ1-6; TRBD1 is a possible D gene (6 bases). This CDR3 is 15 amino acids long. The germline V gene has CDR1 DFQATT and CDR2 SNEGSKA (reference sequence). In DNA form, the CDR3 reads TGCAGTGCTAGTATGGGGGGCTCGAATAATCCACCCCTCCACTTT. Protein sequence: CSASMGGSNNPPLHF.

Worth noting for this clonotype: The junction departs from the called germline gene at one end, perhaps through a read error. This rearrangement joins TRBV24-1 to TRBJ2-7; 7 positions agree with TRBD2. The CDR3 covers 15 residues. Germline V gene data show CDR1 as KGHDR and CDR2 as SFDVKD. The CDR3 is CASSPAGGGAYEQYF. For the CDR3, the DNA is TGTGCCAGCAGTCCCGCTGGCGGGGGAGCCTACGAGCAGTACTTC.

This clonotype was counted at least ten times. The chain links TRBV19 to TRBJ2-1; 10 nucleotides align to TRBD2. The germline V gene has CDR1 LNHDA and CDR2 SQIVND (reference sequence). The V segment lost 3 bases and the J segment 8 bases; nucleotides outside the gene matches: 7. The CDR3 loop spans 15 amino acids. This CDR3 is CASSMVASGSYEQFF. CDR3 coding DNA: TGTGCCAGTAGTATGGTGGCTAGCGGGAGCTATGAGCAGTTCTTC.

This clonotype was picked up many times. The rearrangement uses TRBV10-1 and TRBJ1-3; D possibly corresponds to TRBD1 (6 bases). The V gene's germline CDR1 is WNHNN and CDR2 SYGVQD (reference sequence). The CDR3 spans 16 residues. V dropped 4 bases and J dropped 0 bases, with 13 bases sitting between them. CDR3 coding DNA: TGCGCCAGCAGTGTCCCCCGGGACAACTCTGGAAACACCATATATTTT. Amino acid sequence: CASSVPRDNSGNTIYF.

Ten or more counts support this clonotype. V usage is TRBV24-1 and J usage is TRBJ1-3, with TRBD1 matching 9 bases. The germline V gene encodes CDR1 KGHDR and CDR2 SFDVKD. This CDR3 is built from 16 residues. With 5 bases clipped from V and 5 bases from J, the junction kept 9 bases outside the gene matches. This chain's CDR3 is CATSGTGDMLRNTIYF. The CDR3 DNA sequence: TGTGCCACCAGTGGGACAGGGGACATGTTAAGAAACACCATATATTTT.

CDR3 protein: CASSPERGYGYTF. The CDR3 DNA reads as TGTGCCAGCAGCCCGGAAAGGGGCTATGGCTACACCTTC. The chain carries TRBV7-2 and TRBJ1-2; a weak D match, TRBD1 (5 bases). Germline loops: CDR1 SGHTA, CDR2 FQGNSA. V was trimmed by 5 bases and J by 4 bases, leaving 11 bases between them. This CDR3 has 13 amino acids.

This clonotype was seen ten or more times. The CDR3 region has the DNA TGTGCCAGCTCACAAGGACAGGCGAGGTCTGGAAACACCATATATTTT. It codes for CASSQGQARSGNTIYF. This chain connects TRBV18 to TRBJ1-3; 7 bases map to TRBD1. Trimming cost V 4 bases and J 1 base; bases outside gene matches: 7. This CDR3 comprises 16 residues. CDR1 is KGHSH and CDR2 is LQKENI in the germline V gene.

The CDR3 region is CASKGFLYEQYF. The CDR3 coding sequence is TGTGCCAGCAAGGGGTTCCTCTACGAGCAGTACTTC. The rearrangement links TRBV7-8 to TRBJ2-7; the D gene is possibly TRBD1 (5 bases). V was clipped by 7 bases and J by 3 bases, with 10 bases between them. This CDR3 has 12 amino acids. Germline lookup yields CDR1 SGHVS and CDR2 FQNEAQ.

This chain joins TRBV20-1 and TRBJ2-1, with 9 bases lining up with TRBD2. CDR1 DFQATT and CDR2 SNEGSKA come from the germline V gene (reference sequence). This CDR3 region has 15 residues. V lost 1 base, J lost 7 bases, and 8 bases stayed unmatched. CDR3 coding DNA: TGCAGTGCTAGAGTTCGGACTAGCGTACGTAATGAGCAGTTCTTC. It translates to CSARVRTSVRNEQFF.

The sample holds many counts of this clonotype. This rearrangement joins TRBV7-2 to TRBJ2-3, with D tentatively TRBD1 or TRBD2 (5 bases each). Germline assignment: CDR1 SGHTA and CDR2 FQGNSA. The CDR3 is made up of 15 amino acids. Deletions cut 0 bases from V and 2 bases from J, with 9 bases between. DNA for the CDR3: TGTGCCAGCAGCTTAGCAGGGACCCCCACAGATACGCAGTATTTT. Translating it yields CASSLAGTPTDTQYF.